Below are 32 T cell receptor beta chains sequenced from a single sample in a study of T cell changes during pregnancy in multiple sclerosis. Profiling relied on immunoSEQ multiplex PCR, and the TCRdb table lists in-frame clones only, not all of them. The sample carries approximately 88,000 clones, approximately 94% recorded once. Sample: peripheral blood, taken in the third trimester of pregnancy. These receptors were taken from a female donor with multiple sclerosis, enrolled in a pregnancy study.

This clone was counted a single time. The chain employs TRBV27 and TRBJ1-3; maybe TRBD1 (6 bases). The CDR3 totals 14 residues. V lost 5 bases and J lost 4, with 12 bases in between. Germline-derived CDR1 and CDR2 are MNHEY and SMNVEV (reference sequence). CDR3 in amino acids: CASSVTGSGNTIYF. DNA of the CDR3: TGTGCCAGCAGTGTAACAGGGAGCGGAAACACCATATATTTT.

This sequence joins TRBV7-9 and TRBJ2-1; TRBD2 matches 11 bases. V was pared by 1 base and J by 14 bases, with 7 bases of the junction left unmatched. This CDR3 contains 14 residues. The germline gives CDR1 SEHNR, CDR2 FQNEAQ (reference sequence). The CDR3 nucleotides read TGTGCCAGCAGCTTAGTAGCGGGAGGGTTTATTGAGTTCTTC. Translated: CASSLVAGGFIEFF. Variable domain in full (rest from reference TRBV7-9 and TRBJ2-1): DTGVSQNPRHKITKRGQNVTFRCDPISEHNRLYWYRQTLGQGPEFLTYFQNEAQLEKSRLLSDRFSAERPKGSFSTLEIQRTEQGDSAMYLCASSLVAGGFIEFFGPGTRLTVL.

The chain has TRBV27 and TRBJ2-3; the match to TRBD2 covers 7 bases. Trimming cost V 3 bases and J 2 bases; bases outside gene matches: 11. This CDR3 is built from 17 residues. CDR1 is MNHEY and CDR2 is SMNVEV in the germline V gene (reference sequence). The CDR3 loop is CASSFLPAGVVTDTQYF. DNA for the CDR3: TGTGCCAGCAGTTTTTTGCCCGCGGGAGTGGTCACAGATACGCAGTATTTT.

This chain uses TRBV5-1 with TRBJ2-2; weak D call: TRBD2 (6 bases). The CDR3 is 14 residues long. Germline V gives CDR1 SGHRS, CDR2 YFSETQ. Trimming took off 7 bases at V and 1 base at J, with 11 bases between the two ends. The CDR3 loop is CASQAGMNTGELFF. The CDR3 nucleotides read TGCGCCAGCCAGGCGGGGATGAACACCGGGGAGCTGTTTTTT.

This chain joins TRBV5-5 and TRBJ1-2, with D tentatively TRBD1 (5 bases). Looked up from germline, CDR1 is SGHKS and CDR2 is YYEKEE (reference sequence). Trimming removed 2 bases from V and 8 bases from J, with 16 bases in between. This CDR3 spans 14 amino acids. As DNA, the CDR3 is TGTGCCAGCAGCTTAAGGGGCGAGTCTTACGGCTACACCTTC. This translates into CASSLRGESYGYTF.

The genes are TRBV29-1 and TRBJ2-7, with 9 nucleotides matching TRBD1. Germline CDR1 is SQVTM and CDR2 is ANQGSEA. The CDR3 consists of 12 residues. Unmatched junction bases numbered 5, after V lost 6 bases and J lost 5 bases. CDR3 sequence reads: CSVRDRVNEQYF. CDR3 bases: TGCAGCGTACGGGACAGGGTAAACGAGCAGTACTTC.

The chain is built from TRBV7-2 and TRBJ1-4; no clear D. V lost 1 base, J lost 0 bases, and 3 bases lay in between. The CDR3 spans 14 residues. From germline, CDR1 is SGHTA and CDR2 FQGNSA. The DNA for the CDR3 is TGTGCCAGCAGCTTAGACTCAACTAATGAAAAACTGTTTTTT. This codes for CASSLDSTNEKLFF.

This sequence joins TRBV6-1 and TRBJ2-7, with D possibly matching TRBD2 (5 bases). The germline V gene has CDR1 MNHNS and CDR2 SASEGT. V lost 6 bases to trimming and J lost 2 bases, with 5 bases between them. The CDR3 runs 11 residues. This chain's CDR3 is CASREAYEQYF. CDR3 nucleotide sequence: TGTGCCAGCAGGGAGGCCTACGAGCAGTACTTC.

This clone was observed a single time. This chain links TRBV30 with TRBJ1-4; the D is unclear. Germline V gives CDR1 GTSNPN, CDR2 SVGIG (reference sequence). V lost 1 base, J lost 8 bases, and 11 bases lay in between. This CDR3 has 13 amino acids. The CDR3 here is CAWSASSKEKLFF. CDR3 DNA sequence: TGTGCCTGGAGTGCCTCAAGCAAGGAAAAACTGTTTTTT.

This chain uses TRBV27 with TRBJ1-3, with 7 positions matching TRBD1. The CDR3 is 14 amino acids. Germline CDR1 and CDR2: MNHEY and SMNVEV (reference sequence). The V and J ends lost 6 bases and 4 bases, in that order; junction bases with no gene match: 6. The chain's CDR3 is CASSSTGDGNTIYF. The CDR3 DNA follows: TGTGCCAGCAGCTCTACAGGGGACGGAAACACCATATATTTT.

V is TRBV29-1 and J is TRBJ2-5; 10 bases map to TRBD2. V trimming: 3 bases; J trimming: 6 bases; junction bases outside the gene matches: 7. CDR3 length equals 14 residues. From germline, CDR1 is SQVTM and CDR2 ANQGSEA. As DNA, the CDR3 is TGCAGCGTTGAGATTAGCGGGAGGCCAAAGACCCAGTACTTC. Residues: CSVEISGRPKTQYF.

V is TRBV5-4 and J is TRBJ2-7, with D uncertain. V dropped 0 bases and J dropped 2 bases, with 9 bases sitting between them. The CDR3 covers 14 residues. The germline V gene encodes CDR1 SGHNT and CDR2 YYREEE (reference sequence). The CDR3 bases are TGTGCCAGCAGCTTGGAAGGCGGAACCTACGAGCAGTACTTC. It specifies CASSLEGGTYEQYF.

The V and J genes are TRBV9 and TRBJ2-5; 8 bases line up with TRBD1. Looked up from germline, CDR1 is SGDLS and CDR2 is YYNGEE. Germline trimming cut 4 bases from V and 5 bases from J; bases unmatched to any gene: 7. This CDR3 has 14 amino acids. CDR3 region: CASSKDRETETQYF. DNA for the CDR3: TGTGCCAGCAGCAAGGACAGGGAAACGGAGACCCAGTACTTC.

The chain joins TRBV2 to TRBJ2-1; TRBD2 agrees at 10 bases. The CDR3 loop spans 16 amino acids. Germline CDR1 and CDR2: SNHLY and FYNNEI. Trimming cost V 10 bases and J 7 bases; bases outside gene matches: 16. CDR3 in DNA: TGTGCCACTCGGGTAGATAGCGGGAGGTATGGAAATGAGCAGTTCTTC. Residues: CATRVDSGRYGNEQFF.

The chain links TRBV2 to TRBJ2-7, with TRBD1 identical over 8 bases. The CDR3 is made up of 14 amino acids. The ends lost 3 bases at V and 5 bases at J; junction bases unmatched: 6. The germline CDR1 and CDR2 sequences are SNHLY and FYNNEI. Written as DNA, the CDR3 is TGTGCCAGCAGTGAGACAGGGGATGGGAACGAGCAGTACTTC. The encoded protein is CASSETGDGNEQYF.

This chain uses TRBV19 with TRBJ2-2; D possibly corresponds to TRBD1 (6 bases). CDR3 length: 17 amino acids. Trimming cost V 7 bases and J 0 bases, with 18 bases left between them. Germline V gene data show CDR1 as LNHDA and CDR2 as SQIVND (reference sequence). The CDR3 DNA reads TGTGCCAGTACCCTAGAGGGGGTTGGCGCGAACACCGGGGAGCTGTTTTTT. Encoded protein: CASTLEGVGANTGELFF.

J is TRBJ1-1 and V is TRBV5-8; D is uncertain. Germline V gene lookup returns CDR1 SGHTS and CDR2 YDEGEE. CDR3 size: 15 residues. Trimming took 3 bases from V and 3 from J, leaving 15 bases between them. The CDR3 DNA sequence: TGTGCCAGCAGCTACGTCACCCTCCGGGACACTGAAGCTTTCTTT. The encoded protein is CASSYVTLRDTEAFF.

The chain carries TRBV29-1 and TRBJ2-7; 9 bases agree with TRBD2. The V and J ends lost 6 bases and 5 bases, in that order; junction bases with no gene match: 8. Germline V gene sequence: CDR1 SQVTM, CDR2 ANQGSEA. CDR3 size: 13 residues. CDR3 DNA: TGCAGCGTGAGGCGGGAGGGCCGCCACGAGCAGTACTTC. Translated, it gives CSVRREGRHEQYF.

In DNA form, the CDR3 reads TGTGCCAGCAGCTTTACGGGGAATGAAAAACTGTTTTTT. It encodes CASSFTGNEKLFF. V gene TRBV11-2 combines with J gene TRBJ1-4; D not certain. The CDR3 extends over 13 amino acids. From germline, CDR1 is SGHAT and CDR2 FQNNGV. Trimming stripped 3 bases from V and 5 bases from J, with 7 bases between.

This clone has a single count. The genes are TRBV5-6 and TRBJ2-1; D is uncertain. CDR1 and CDR2 from the germline V gene are SGHDT and YYEEEE. CDR3 size: 11 residues. V was shortened by 0 bases and J by 10 bases, with 5 bases between the two germline ends. In DNA, the CDR3 is TGTGCCAGCAGCTTGGTGCTAGAGCAGTTCTTC. Translation: CASSLVLEQFF.

The J gene is TRBJ2-6, the V gene TRBV5-4, with TRBD1 identical over 7 bases. Germline lookup yields CDR1 SGHNT and CDR2 YYREEE (reference sequence). There are 16 residues in the CDR3. The junction had 5 bases not matched to a gene; V was cut back by 2 bases and J by 3 bases. The CDR3 bases are TGTGCCAGCAGCTTAGGGACAGCGGTTGGGGCCAACGTCCTGACTTTC. This gives the protein CASSLGTAVGANVLTF.

The V call is TRBV2, the J call TRBJ1-2, with D unclear. Germline CDR1 and CDR2: SNHLY and FYNNEI. The CDR3 has 14 residues. Trimming pared 5 bases from V and 8 bases from J, leaving 18 bases between. Here the CDR3 reads CASSLGSQTRGYTF. The CDR3, as DNA: TGTGCCAGCAGTCTCGGGTCTCAGACCCGAGGCTACACCTTC. Full variable domain (missing parts from reference TRBV2 and TRBJ1-2): EPEVTQTPSHQVTQMGQEVILRCVPISNHLYFYWYRQILGQKVEFLVSFYNNEISEKSEIFDDQFSVERPDGSNFTLKIRSTKLEDSAMYFCASSLGSQTRGYTFGSGTRLTVV.

This clone was seen just once. This sequence joins TRBV2 and TRBJ2-7; 10 nucleotides agree with TRBD1. V lost 5 bases and J lost 7; bases outside the gene matches: 17. Germline V lookup: CDR1 SNHLY, CDR2 FYNNEI. The CDR3 length is 17 residues. Written as DNA, the CDR3 is TGTGCCAGCAGTAAAAAAAGGACCGGGACAGGGGACGGGGAGCAGTACTTC. It encodes CASSKKRTGTGDGEQYF.

The chain has TRBV10-3 and TRBJ1-5; TRBD1 is a possible D gene (6 bases). The germline V gene has CDR1 ENHRY and CDR2 SYGVKD. Trimming pared 0 bases from V and 2 bases from J, leaving 8 bases between. CDR3 size: 15 residues. CDR3 nucleotide sequence: TGTGCCATCAGTGAGTCGGCAGGGGGCAATCAGCCCCAGCATTTT. It yields the protein CAISESAGGNQPQHF.

Concerning this clone: At one end the junction does not follow the germline gene, possibly because of a read error. The rearrangement joins TRBV7-7 to TRBJ2-1; D is perhaps TRBD1 (6 bases). Looked up from germline, CDR1 is SSHAT and CDR2 is FNYEAQ (reference sequence). The CDR3 is 13 amino acids. In DNA form, the CDR3 reads TGTGCTAGCAGCTTGGACAGTTACAATGAGCAGTTCTTC. The encoded protein is CASSLDSYNEQFF.

The chain carries TRBV5-1 and TRBJ2-3; 11 bases fit TRBD2. J was trimmed by 1 base and V by 5 bases; bases with no gene match: 12. CDR3 length equals 18 residues. The germline V gene encodes CDR1 SGHRS and CDR2 YFSETQ. CDR3: CASSSGLAVVLGTDTQYF. CDR3 bases: TGCGCCAGCAGTTCGGGACTAGCGGTCGTACTGGGCACAGATACGCAGTATTTT.

The V gene is TRBV15, the J gene TRBJ2-7; 7 bases are a match to TRBD2. The CDR3 is 14 amino acids. The V gene's germline CDR1 is LNHNV and CDR2 YYDKDF (reference sequence). Trimming took 6 bases from V and 0 from J; bases not matched to a gene: 5. This chain's CDR3 is CATRTSGASYEQYF. The CDR3 bases are TGTGCCACCAGGACAAGCGGGGCCTCCTACGAGCAGTACTTC.

The rearrangement uses TRBV28 and TRBJ2-6, with a possible D match to TRBD2 (8 bases). This CDR3 has 17 amino acids. From germline, CDR1 is MDHEN and CDR2 SYDVKM. V was clipped by 9 bases and J by 1 base, with 19 bases between them. In nucleotides, the CDR3 is TGTGCCAGTTCAGGGGGACTAGTTCCTTCTGGGGCCAACGTCCTGACTTTC. Protein: CASSGGLVPSGANVLTF.

J is TRBJ2-2 and V is TRBV5-4, with 8 bases matching TRBD1. The CDR3 runs to 16 residues. V dropped 0 bases and J dropped 0; count of bases not matched to a gene: 1. CDR1 and CDR2 (germline): SGHNT, YYREEE (reference sequence). The CDR3 is CASSLGTGSNTGELFF. The CDR3, as DNA: TGTGCCAGCAGCTTGGGGACAGGGTCGAACACCGGGGAGCTGTTTTTT.

This chain joins TRBV4-1 and TRBJ1-2; tentative D call: TRBD1 (6 bases). Deletions cut 0 bases from V and 6 bases from J, with 17 bases between. This CDR3 has 16 amino acids. Per the germline V gene, CDR1 is MGHRA and CDR2 is YSYEKL. The CDR3 region has the DNA TGCGCCAGCAGCCAAGAGCAGTCACAGGGAGTCAATGGCTACACCTTC. Translation gives CASSQEQSQGVNGYTF.

This rearrangement joins TRBV11-2 to TRBJ2-1, with D tentatively TRBD2 (6 bases). Germline V CDR1 and CDR2: SGHAT, FQNNGV. Trimming took 1 base from V and 1 from J, leaving 11 bases between them. This CDR3 has 16 residues. The CDR3 sequence: CASSLVSGGSYNEQFF. In DNA, the CDR3 is TGTGCCAGCAGCTTAGTTAGCGGAGGATCCTACAATGAGCAGTTCTTC.

The chain recombines TRBV27 with TRBJ2-1; the D gene is possibly TRBD1 (5 bases). This CDR3 has 14 amino acids. With 7 bases removed from V and 0 bases from J, the gap between germline ends came to 10 bases. CDR1 is MNHEY and CDR2 is SMNVEV in the germline V gene (reference sequence). CDR3 region: CASNQGNSYNEQFF. DNA of the CDR3: TGTGCCAGCAATCAGGGTAACTCCTACAATGAGCAGTTCTTC.